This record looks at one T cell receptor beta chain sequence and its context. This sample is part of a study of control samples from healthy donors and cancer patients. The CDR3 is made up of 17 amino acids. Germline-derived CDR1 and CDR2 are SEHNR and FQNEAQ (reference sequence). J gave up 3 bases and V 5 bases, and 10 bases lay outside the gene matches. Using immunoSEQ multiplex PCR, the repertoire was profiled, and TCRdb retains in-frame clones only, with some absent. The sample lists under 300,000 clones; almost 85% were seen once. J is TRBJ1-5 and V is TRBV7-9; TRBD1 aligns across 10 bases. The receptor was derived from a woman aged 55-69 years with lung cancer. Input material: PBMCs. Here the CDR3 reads CASSPTGGDLLNQPQHF. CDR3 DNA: TGTGCCAGCAGCCCGACAGGGGGCGATCTTCTCAATCAGCCCCAGCATTTT.